A selection of T cell receptor beta chains follows, all from one sample in a study of T cells after yellow fever vaccination. TCRdb processed the 5' RACE reads anew with MiXCR; each CDR3 protein has one entry. The sample carries 450,000 to 600,000 distinct CDR3 sequences, approximately 12% recorded once. This specimen was PBMCs, taken on the day of the yellow fever booster vaccination. The receptor source for this set is a man in his thirties or forties who received the YFV17D yellow fever vaccine. The CDR3 runs from the conserved cysteine through the conserved F or W. A D gene is named only where the DNA matches it firmly. Expanded clones are given a class, and other clones once, few, many or no size at all.

j_call v_call clone_size d_call cdr3_nt cdr3_aa
TRBJ2-1 TRBV21-1 . . TGTGCCAGCAAGGGCTATGGGGGGATCGGGCAGTTCTTC CASKGYGGIGQFF
TRBJ2-7 TRBV20-1 . . TGCAGTGCTACGCAGGGGCCCGCCTACGAGCAGTACTTC CSATQGPAYEQYF
TRBJ2-7 TRBV27 . . TGTGCCAGCAGTTGGGCGCGGGACTACGAGCAGTACTTC CASSWARDYEQYF
TRBJ2-5 TRBV5-1 few TRBD2 TGCGCCAGCAGCTCCTCCGGGACTAGCGGACTAGAGACCCAGTACTTC CASSSSGTSGLETQYF
TRBJ1-6 TRBV28 . . TGTGCCAGCTACGCGGGGGTCTATAATTCACCCCTCCACTTT CASYAGVYNSPLHF
TRBJ2-3 TRBV10-3 . . TGTGCCATCATGGCAGTTAGCACAGATACGCAGTATTTT CAIMAVSTDTQYF
TRBJ2-5 TRBV29-1 . . TGCAGCGTTATCAGTGGACAAGAGACCCAGTACTTC CSVISGQETQYF
TRBJ2-1 TRBV7-2 few . TGTGCCAGCAGCTCGGATGCGGGTTACAATGAGCAGTTCTTC CASSSDAGYNEQFF
TRBJ2-7 TRBV24-1 few . TGTGCCACCAGTGCAGGGGGGGGCTACGAGCAGTACTTC CATSAGGGYEQYF
TRBJ2-5 TRBV27 . . TGTGCCAGCAGGCCCTCGAGTAGGCGGCAGACCCAGTACTTC CASRPSSRRQTQYF
TRBJ2-6 TRBV5-5 . . TGTGCCAGCAGCTCGACGAAAGGGGCCAACGTCCTGACTTTC CASSSTKGANVLTF
TRBJ1-6 TRBV7-2 few TRBD1 TGTGCCAGCAGTTCTGGGGGGACAGTCAACTATAATTCACCCCTCCACTTT CASSSGGTVNYNSPLHF
TRBJ2-5 TRBV3-1 . TRBD2 TGTGCCAGCAGCCACCGACTAGCGGGACTTCAAGAGACCCAGTACTTC CASSHRLAGLQETQYF
TRBJ2-7 TRBV20-1 . . TGCAGTGCTAACCGGGACGGAGATCCCTACGAGCAGTACTTC CSANRDGDPYEQYF
TRBJ2-7 TRBV5-5 . . TGTGCCAGCAGTCCCCCTACTTGGGAGCAGTACTTC CASSPPTWEQYF
TRBJ2-7 TRBV6-1 . TRBD2 TGTGCCAGCAGCCTCAGAGCGGGATGGTCGGGGTACGAGCAGTACTTC CASSLRAGWSGYEQYF
TRBJ2-7 TRBV5-1 few TRBD1 TGCGCCAGCAACCGGGACAGGAGCTCCTACGAGCAGTACTTC CASNRDRSSYEQYF
TRBJ2-4 TRBV4-3 . TRBD2 TGCGCCAGCAGCCAAGACCCTTTAGCGGGAGTCGCTAACATTCAGTACTTC CASSQDPLAGVANIQYF
TRBJ2-5 TRBV29-1 . . TGCAGCGTTGTTGGTCGAAGGACGTCGGGCGAGACCCAGTACTTC CSVVGRRTSGETQYF
TRBJ2-7 TRBV27 few . TGTGCCAGCAGTTTTGGGACGCCAGGCTACGAGCAGTACTTC CASSFGTPGYEQYF
TRBJ1-2 TRBV6-2/TRBV6-3 few . TGTGCCAGCAGTTCCGTTACCGGGACACCCTTTGGCTACACCTTC CASSSVTGTPFGYTF
TRBJ2-1 TRBV5-4 few TRBD2 TGTGCCAGCAGTTGGAGCGGGGCTGAGCAGTTCTTC CASSWSGAEQFF